The next 13 T cell receptor beta chains were all read from a single sample in a study of coeliac disease. Sequencing was performed with immunoSEQ multiplex PCR; in TCRdb, only in-frame clones are kept and a portion is missing. The sample shows thousands of clones, 72% of them seen only once. Sequencing was done on a sample of lymphocytes from the gut lamina propria. The origin of the receptors is a man aged 18 to 30 with celiac disease on a gluten-free diet.

The CDR3 loop reads CASTILGTGGNTIYF. DNA for the CDR3: TGTGCCAGCACAATCCTCGGGACAGGTGGAAACACCATATATTTT. J is TRBJ1-3 and V is TRBV11-2, with 8 positions matching TRBD1. The CDR3 is 15 residues long. Germline values: CDR1 SGHAT, CDR2 FQNNGV. The trim removed 7 bases at V and 3 bases at J, leaving 8 bases unmatched.

V gene TRBV6-7 combines with J gene TRBJ2-1; tentative D call: TRBD2 (6 bases). TRBV6-7 qualifies as an ORF whose function is uncertain. CDR3 length equals 12 residues. Trimming removed 9 bases from V and 3 bases from J, with 9 bases in between. CDR3 coding DNA: TGTGCCAGGGCTAGCGACTACAATGAGCAGTTCTTC. Its translation: CARASDYNEQFF.

This chain uses TRBV19 with TRBJ1-5; 9 bases fit TRBD1. Germline trimming cut 6 bases from V and 2 bases from J; bases unmatched to any gene: 20. This CDR3 has 20 residues. CDR1 is LNHDA, CDR2 SQIVND, per germline (reference sequence). The CDR3 coding sequence is TGTGCCAGTAGGGGACGGGGTTCGGGACAGGGAAGAAAGGGCAATCAGCCCCAGCATTTT. Translation: CASRGRGSGQGRKGNQPQHF.

By frequency in the sample, this clone is large (0.1 to 1%). The V gene is TRBV2, the J gene TRBJ1-2; weak D call: TRBD1 (5 bases). The CDR3 totals 14 residues. Germline V CDR1 and CDR2: SNHLY, FYNNEI. V was pared by 0 bases and J by 1 base, with 6 bases between. The CDR3 DNA reads TGTGCCAGCAGTGAAGCGCAGGGTAACTATGGCTACACCTTC. This sequence encodes CASSEAQGNYGYTF.

On this clone: One junction end disagrees with the germline gene, perhaps due to a read error. V is TRBV11-2 and J is TRBJ2-7, with a possible D match to TRBD1 (6 bases). The CDR3 spans 13 residues. The V gene's germline CDR1 is SGHAT and CDR2 FQNNGV. The chain's CDR3 is CASSLTGSYEQCF. The CDR3 nucleotides are TGTGCCAGCAGCTTGACAGGATCCTACGAGCAGTGCTTC.

This clone was counted only a few times. The J gene is TRBJ2-2, the V gene TRBV7-3; 10 positions agree with TRBD2. Germline CDR1 and CDR2: SGHTA and FQGTGA. V trimming: 1 base; J trimming: 8 bases; junction bases outside the gene matches: 13. The CDR3 is made up of 18 amino acids. CDR3: CASSLSPFLTSGQGELFF. The CDR3, as DNA: TGTGCCAGCAGCTTAAGCCCGTTCCTGACTAGCGGGCAGGGGGAGCTGTTTTTT.

Turning to this clone: The germline gene is not matched at one end of the junction; a read error may be the cause. This specimen includes other DNA sequences encoding the same CDR3. The chain has TRBV9 and TRBJ1-6, with D unresolved. This CDR3 is 12 amino acids long. CDR1 and CDR2 from the germline V gene are SGDLS and YYNGEE. CDR3 nucleotides: TGTGCCAGCAGCGCCGGGAATTCCCCCCTCCACTTT. Encoded protein: CASSAGNSPLHF.

The chain has TRBV9 and TRBJ2-1; 8 positions agree with TRBD2. The CDR3 has 15 amino acids. Germline trimming cut 1 base from V and 7 bases from J; bases unmatched to any gene: 7. CDR1 is SGDLS and CDR2 is YYNGEE in the germline V gene. CDR3 in amino acids: CASSVSGGPGNEQFF. CDR3 coding DNA: TGTGCCAGCAGCGTATCGGGGGGGCCAGGGAATGAGCAGTTCTTC.

CDR3 sequence: CASSPRTDSYEQYF. CDR3 DNA sequence: TGTGCCAGCAGCCCCCGGACAGACTCCTACGAGCAGTACTTC. The V call is TRBV7-3, the J call TRBJ2-7; D is perhaps TRBD1 (6 bases). Germline values: CDR1 SGHTA, CDR2 FQGTGA. This CDR3 contains 14 residues. V lost 5 bases and J 0 bases, leaving 11 bases between the germline ends.

This clone has just one count. The chain links TRBV28 to TRBJ1-6; D unresolved. Germline assignment: CDR1 MDHEN and CDR2 SYDVKM. Trimming removed 5 bases from V and 4 bases from J, with 6 bases in between. This CDR3 has 13 amino acids. This CDR3 is CASSLPYNSPLHF. CDR3 nucleotides: TGTGCCAGCAGTCTTCCTTATAATTCACCCCTCCACTTT.

CDR3 loop: CASSAVGTGGNEQYF. CDR3 nucleotides: TGTGCCAGCAGCGCAGTCGGGACAGGGGGCAACGAGCAGTACTTC. The genes are TRBV5-4 and TRBJ2-7; 12 bases agree with TRBD1. V shed 4 bases, J shed 5 bases, and the junction held 7 bases outside the gene matches. The CDR3 is 15 amino acids. CDR1 and CDR2 from the germline V gene are SGHNT and YYREEE (reference sequence).

The V call is TRBV6-5, the J call TRBJ1-4; 10 bases map to TRBD1. Germline assignment: CDR1 MNHEY and CDR2 SVGAGI. CDR3 length: 14 amino acids. Trimming took 7 bases from V and 8 from J; bases not matched to a gene: 7. The CDR3 DNA is TGTGCCAGCACCAAAGGGACAGGGGACGAAAAACTGTTTTTT. The encoded protein is CASTKGTGDEKLFF.

The rearrangement joins TRBV30 to TRBJ1-2, with D possibly matching TRBD1 (5 bases). This CDR3 contains 15 residues. Germline values: CDR1 GTSNPN, CDR2 SVGIG (reference sequence). Trimming removed 5 bases from V and 0 bases from J, with 16 bases in between. The CDR3 DNA reads as TGTGCCTGGTTATATCAGGGTTTTACTAACTATGGCTACACCTTC. This translates into CAWLYQGFTNYGYTF.